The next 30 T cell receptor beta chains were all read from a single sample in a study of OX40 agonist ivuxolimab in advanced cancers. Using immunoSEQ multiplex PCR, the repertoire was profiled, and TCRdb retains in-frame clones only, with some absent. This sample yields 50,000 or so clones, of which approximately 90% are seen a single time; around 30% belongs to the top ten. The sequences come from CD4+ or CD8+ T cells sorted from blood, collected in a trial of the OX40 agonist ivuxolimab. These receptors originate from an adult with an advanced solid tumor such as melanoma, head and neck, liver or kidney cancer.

The CDR3, as DNA: TGTGCCAGCAGTTTGACTAGCGGGGGCTACGAGCAGTACTTC. Translation: CASSLTSGGYEQYF. The J gene is TRBJ2-7, the V gene TRBV2; 12 nucleotides agree with TRBD2. This CDR3 region has 14 residues. CDR1 SNHLY and CDR2 FYNNEI come from the germline V gene. J lost 3 bases, V lost 5 bases, and 2 bases had no gene match.

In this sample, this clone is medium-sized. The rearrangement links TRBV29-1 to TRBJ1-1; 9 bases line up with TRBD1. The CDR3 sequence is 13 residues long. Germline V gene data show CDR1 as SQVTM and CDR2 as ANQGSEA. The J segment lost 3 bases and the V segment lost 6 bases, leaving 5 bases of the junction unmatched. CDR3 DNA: TGCAGCGTATTGGGGACAGGGTACACTGAAGCTTTCTTT. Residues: CSVLGTGYTEAFF.

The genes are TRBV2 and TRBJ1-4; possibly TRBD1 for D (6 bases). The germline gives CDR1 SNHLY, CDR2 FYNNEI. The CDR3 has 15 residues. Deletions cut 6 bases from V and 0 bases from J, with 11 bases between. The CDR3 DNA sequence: TGTGCCAGCAGGGTGGACAGTGCAACTAATGAAAAACTGTTTTTT. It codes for CASRVDSATNEKLFF.

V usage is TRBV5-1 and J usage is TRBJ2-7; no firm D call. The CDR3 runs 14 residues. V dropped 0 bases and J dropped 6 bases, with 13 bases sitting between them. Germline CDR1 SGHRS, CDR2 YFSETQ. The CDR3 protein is CASSLANQAAEQYF. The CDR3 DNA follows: TGCGCCAGCAGCTTGGCTAACCAGGCCGCCGAGCAGTACTTC.

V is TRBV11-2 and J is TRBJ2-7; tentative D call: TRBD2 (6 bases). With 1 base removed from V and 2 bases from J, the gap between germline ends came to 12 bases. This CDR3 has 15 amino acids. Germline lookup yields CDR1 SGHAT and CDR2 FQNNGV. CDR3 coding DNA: TGTGCCAGCAGCTTAGGGCTAGCGTCAACCTACGAGCAGTACTTC. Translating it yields CASSLGLASTYEQYF.

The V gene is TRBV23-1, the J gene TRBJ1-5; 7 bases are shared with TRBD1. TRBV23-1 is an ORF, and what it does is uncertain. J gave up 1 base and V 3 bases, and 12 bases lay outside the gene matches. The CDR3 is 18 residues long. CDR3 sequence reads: CASSQGGWTGTSNQPQHF. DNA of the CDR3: TGCGCCAGCAGTCAGGGCGGTTGGACAGGAACCAGCAATCAGCCCCAGCATTTT.

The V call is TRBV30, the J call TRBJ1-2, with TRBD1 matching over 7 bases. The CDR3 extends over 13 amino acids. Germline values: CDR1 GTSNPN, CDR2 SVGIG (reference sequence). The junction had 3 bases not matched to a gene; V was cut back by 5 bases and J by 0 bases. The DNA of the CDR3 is TGTGCCTGGTCGACAGGGTCTAACTATGGCTACACCTTC. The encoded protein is CAWSTGSNYGYTF.

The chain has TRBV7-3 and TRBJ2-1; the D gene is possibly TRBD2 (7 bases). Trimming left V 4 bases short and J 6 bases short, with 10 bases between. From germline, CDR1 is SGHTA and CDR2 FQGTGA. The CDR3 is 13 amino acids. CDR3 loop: CASSSRGGNEQFF. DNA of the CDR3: TGTGCCAGCAGCTCAAGGGGGGGCAATGAGCAGTTCTTC.

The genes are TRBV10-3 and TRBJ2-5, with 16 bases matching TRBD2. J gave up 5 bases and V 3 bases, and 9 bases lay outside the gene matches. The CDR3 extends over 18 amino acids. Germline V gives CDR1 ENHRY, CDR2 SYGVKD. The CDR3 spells CAISDDGTSGGAWETQYF. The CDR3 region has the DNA TGTGCCATCAGTGACGATGGGACTAGCGGGGGGGCGTGGGAGACCCAGTACTTC.

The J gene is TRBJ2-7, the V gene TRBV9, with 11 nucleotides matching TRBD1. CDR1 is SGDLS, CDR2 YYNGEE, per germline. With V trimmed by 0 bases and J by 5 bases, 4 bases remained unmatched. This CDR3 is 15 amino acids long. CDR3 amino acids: CASSVDGTGGDEQYF. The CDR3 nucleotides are TGTGCCAGCAGCGTAGACGGGACAGGGGGTGACGAGCAGTACTTC. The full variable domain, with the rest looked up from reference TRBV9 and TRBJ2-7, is DSGVTQTPKHLITATGQRVTLRCSPRSGDLSVYWYQQSLDQGLQFLIQYYNGEERAKGNILERFSAQQFPDLHSELNLSSLELGDSALYFCASSVDGTGGDEQYFGPGTRLTVT.

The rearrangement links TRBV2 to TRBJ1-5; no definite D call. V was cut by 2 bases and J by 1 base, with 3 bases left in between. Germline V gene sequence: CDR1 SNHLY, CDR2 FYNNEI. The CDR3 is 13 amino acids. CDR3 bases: TGTGCCAGCAGTGAAAGCAGCAATCAGCCCCAGCATTTT. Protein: CASSESSNQPQHF.

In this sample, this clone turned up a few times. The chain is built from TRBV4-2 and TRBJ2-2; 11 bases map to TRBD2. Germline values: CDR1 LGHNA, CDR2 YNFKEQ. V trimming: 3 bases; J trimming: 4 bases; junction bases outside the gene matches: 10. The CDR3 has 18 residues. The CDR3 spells CASSHLAGGQTATGELFF. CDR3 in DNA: TGTGCCAGCAGCCACCTAGCGGGAGGCCAGACTGCCACCGGGGAGCTGTTTTTT.

The DNA of the CDR3 is TGTGCCAGCAGTGACCGGCCGGCGGCCTACGAGCAGTACTTC. This translates into CASSDRPAAYEQYF. The chain is built from TRBV2 and TRBJ2-7; D gene ambiguous. Between the trimmed V and J ends, which lost 3 bases and 2 bases, there was a span of 11 bases. CDR1 and CDR2 (germline): SNHLY, FYNNEI. The CDR3 sequence is 14 residues long.

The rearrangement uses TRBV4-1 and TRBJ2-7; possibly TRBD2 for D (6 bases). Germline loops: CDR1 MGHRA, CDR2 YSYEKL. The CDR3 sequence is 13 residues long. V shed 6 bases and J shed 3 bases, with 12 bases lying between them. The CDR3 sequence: CASSPQTSYEQYF. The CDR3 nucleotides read TGCGCCAGCAGTCCCCAGACTAGCTACGAGCAGTACTTC.

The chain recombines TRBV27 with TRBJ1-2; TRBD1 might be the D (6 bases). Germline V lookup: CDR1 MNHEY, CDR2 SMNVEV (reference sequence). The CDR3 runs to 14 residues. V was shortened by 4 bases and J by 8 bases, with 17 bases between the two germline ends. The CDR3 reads CASSSKDRPEGYTF. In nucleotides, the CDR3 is TGTGCCAGCAGTTCGAAAGACAGGCCGGAAGGCTACACCTTC.

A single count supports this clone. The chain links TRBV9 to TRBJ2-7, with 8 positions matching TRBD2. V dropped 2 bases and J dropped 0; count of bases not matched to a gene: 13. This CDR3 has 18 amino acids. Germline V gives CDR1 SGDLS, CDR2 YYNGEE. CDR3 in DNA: TGTGCCAGCAGCGTGGGACTAGTTCCCAGCTCGGGCTCCTACGAGCAGTACTTC. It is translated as CASSVGLVPSSGSYEQYF.

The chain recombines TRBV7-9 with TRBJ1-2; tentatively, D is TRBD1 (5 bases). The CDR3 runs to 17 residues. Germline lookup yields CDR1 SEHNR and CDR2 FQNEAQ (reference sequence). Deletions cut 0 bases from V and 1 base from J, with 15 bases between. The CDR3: CASSLAGGTGLNYGYTF. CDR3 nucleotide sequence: TGTGCCAGCAGCTTAGCGGGAGGGACGGGACTTAACTATGGCTACACCTTC.

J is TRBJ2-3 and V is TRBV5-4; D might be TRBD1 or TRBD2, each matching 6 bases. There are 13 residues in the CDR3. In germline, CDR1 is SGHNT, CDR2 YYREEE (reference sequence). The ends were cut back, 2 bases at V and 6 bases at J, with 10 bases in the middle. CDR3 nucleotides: TGTGCCAGCAGCTTCGTAGGGGGGGATACGCAGTATTTT. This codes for CASSFVGGDTQYF.

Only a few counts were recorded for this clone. The CDR3 nucleotides are TGTGCCAGCAGTCTAAGCGTAGCGGGAACTGATATTGATACGCAGTATTTT. It encodes CASSLSVAGTDIDTQYF. The V and J genes are TRBV28 and TRBJ2-3; 8 nucleotides agree with TRBD2. The CDR3 length is 17 residues. Germline trimming cut 5 bases from V and 6 bases from J; bases unmatched to any gene: 16. The germline V gene has CDR1 MDHEN and CDR2 SYDVKM.

CDR3 protein: CASSYVRVDQPQHF. CDR3 sequence (DNA): TGTGCCAGCAGTTACGTCCGGGTGGATCAGCCCCAGCATTTT. The chain links TRBV6-5 to TRBJ1-5; no clear D. V lost 2 bases and J 5 bases, leaving 10 bases between the germline ends. This CDR3 comprises 14 residues. Germline-derived CDR1 and CDR2 are MNHEY and SVGAGI.

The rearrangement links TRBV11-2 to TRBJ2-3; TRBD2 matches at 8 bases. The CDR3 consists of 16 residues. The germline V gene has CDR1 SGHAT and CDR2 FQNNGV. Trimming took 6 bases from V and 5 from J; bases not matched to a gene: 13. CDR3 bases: TGTGCCAGCAGTTCCTACCCAGGACTAGCTATAGATACGCAGTATTTT. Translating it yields CASSSYPGLAIDTQYF.

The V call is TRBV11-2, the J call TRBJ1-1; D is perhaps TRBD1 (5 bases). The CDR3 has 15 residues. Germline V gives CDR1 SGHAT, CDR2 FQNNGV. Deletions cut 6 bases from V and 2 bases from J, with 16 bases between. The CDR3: CASRGFGGANTEAFF. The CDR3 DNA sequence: TGTGCCAGCAGAGGGTTTGGTGGGGCAAACACTGAAGCTTTCTTT.

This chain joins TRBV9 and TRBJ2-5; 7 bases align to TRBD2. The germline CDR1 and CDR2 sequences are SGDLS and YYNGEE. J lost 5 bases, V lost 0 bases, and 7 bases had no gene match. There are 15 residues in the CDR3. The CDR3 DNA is TGTGCCAGCAGCGTAGTCGGTGGACTAGGGGAGACCCAGTACTTC. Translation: CASSVVGGLGETQYF.

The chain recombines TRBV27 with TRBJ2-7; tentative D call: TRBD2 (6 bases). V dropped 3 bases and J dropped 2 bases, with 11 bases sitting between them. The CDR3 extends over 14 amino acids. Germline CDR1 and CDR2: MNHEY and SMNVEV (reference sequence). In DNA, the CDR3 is TGTGCCAGCAGTTTCGGGTCGGGGGCCTACGAGCAGTACTTC. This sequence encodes CASSFGSGAYEQYF.

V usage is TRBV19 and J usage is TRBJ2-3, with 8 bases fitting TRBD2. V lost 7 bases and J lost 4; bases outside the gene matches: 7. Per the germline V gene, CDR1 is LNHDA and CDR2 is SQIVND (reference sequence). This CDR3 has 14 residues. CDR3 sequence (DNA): TGTGCCAGTAAGGTCGCGGGAGGAGCAGATACGCAGTATTTT. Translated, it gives CASKVAGGADTQYF.

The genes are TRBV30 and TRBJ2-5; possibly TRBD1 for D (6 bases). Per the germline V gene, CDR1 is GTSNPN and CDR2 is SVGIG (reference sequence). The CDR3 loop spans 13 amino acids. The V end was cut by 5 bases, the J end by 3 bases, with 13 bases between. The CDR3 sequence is CAWGGTGKETQYF. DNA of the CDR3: TGTGCCTGGGGCGGAACAGGGAAAGAGACCCAGTACTTC.

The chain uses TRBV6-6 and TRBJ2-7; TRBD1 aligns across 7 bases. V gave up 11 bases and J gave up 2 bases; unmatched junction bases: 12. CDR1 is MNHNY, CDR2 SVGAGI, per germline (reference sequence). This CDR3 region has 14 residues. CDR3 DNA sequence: TGTGCCGTCACTACCGGGACAGCTACCTACGAGCAGTACTTC. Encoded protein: CAVTTGTATYEQYF.

The CDR3 nucleotides read TGTGCCAGTAGTATGGGGGACAGGGCCCCCTATGGCTACACCTTC. Translated: CASSMGDRAPYGYTF. The chain carries TRBV19 and TRBJ1-2; TRBD1 aligns across 9 bases. In germline, CDR1 is LNHDA, CDR2 SQIVND (reference sequence). Trimming cost V 3 bases and J 4 bases; bases outside gene matches: 6. The CDR3 has 15 residues.

CDR3 protein: CASSFPDQPQHF. The CDR3 DNA sequence: TGTGCCAGCAGCTTCCCGGATCAGCCCCAGCATTTT. The J gene is TRBJ1-5, the V gene TRBV11-2; unclear D gene. V was clipped by 3 bases and J by 5 bases, with 5 bases between them. CDR1 and CDR2 from the germline V gene are SGHAT and FQNNGV. This CDR3 region has 12 residues.

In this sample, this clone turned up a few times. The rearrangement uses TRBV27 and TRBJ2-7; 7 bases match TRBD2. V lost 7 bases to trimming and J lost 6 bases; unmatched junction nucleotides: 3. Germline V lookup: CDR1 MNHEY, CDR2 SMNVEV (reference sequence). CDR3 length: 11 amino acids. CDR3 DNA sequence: TGTGCCAGCACCTCGGGGGGCGAGCAGTACTTC. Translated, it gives CASTSGGEQYF.